This T cell receptor beta chain was found in a study of long-term antiretroviral therapy in people with HIV. With survey level as its setting, the immunoSEQ assay was v3.0. TCRdb's table, derived via immunoSEQ multiplex PCR, lists solely in-frame clones and lacks some. Among tens of thousands of clones listed, 90% to 95% were seen once. The receptor comes from a woman aged 45-65 years with HIV. Sample: unsorted PBMCs, taken 4.1 years after starting antiretroviral therapy.

The CDR3 is CASSFGYGGRETQYF. Here the CDR3 DNA reads TGTGCCAGCAGCTTCGGATACGGAGGACGGGAGACCCAGTACTTC. The chain recombines TRBV7-3 with TRBJ2-5; D may be TRBD2 (5 bases). Germline CDR1 SGHTA, CDR2 FQGTGA. V was clipped by 3 bases and J by 5 bases, with 16 bases between them. There are 15 residues in the CDR3.